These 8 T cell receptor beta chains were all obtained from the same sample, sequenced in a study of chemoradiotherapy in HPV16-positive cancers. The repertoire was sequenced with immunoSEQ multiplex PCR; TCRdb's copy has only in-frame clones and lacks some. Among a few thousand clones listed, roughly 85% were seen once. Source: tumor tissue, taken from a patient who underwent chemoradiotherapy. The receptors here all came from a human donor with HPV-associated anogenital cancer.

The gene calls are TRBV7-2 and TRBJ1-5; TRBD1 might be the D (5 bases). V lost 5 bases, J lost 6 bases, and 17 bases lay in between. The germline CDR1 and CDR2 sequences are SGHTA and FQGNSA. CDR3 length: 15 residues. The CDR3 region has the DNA TGTGCCAGCAGCCCGCGGGGGACGGTGAGTCAGCCCCAGCATTTT. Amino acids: CASSPRGTVSQPQHF.

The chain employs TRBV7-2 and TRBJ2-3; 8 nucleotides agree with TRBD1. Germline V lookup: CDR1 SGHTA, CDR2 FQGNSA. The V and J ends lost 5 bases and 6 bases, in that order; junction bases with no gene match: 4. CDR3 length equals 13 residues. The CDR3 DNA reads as TGTGCCAGCAGCGGACAGGGTGGCGATACGCAGTATTTT. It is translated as CASSGQGGDTQYF.

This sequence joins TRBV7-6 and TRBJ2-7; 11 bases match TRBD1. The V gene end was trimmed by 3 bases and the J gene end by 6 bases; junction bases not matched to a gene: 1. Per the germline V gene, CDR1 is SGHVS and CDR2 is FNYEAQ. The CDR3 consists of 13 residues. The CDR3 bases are TGTGCCAGCAGCTTGGGACAGGGGGGCGAGCAGTACTTC. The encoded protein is CASSLGQGGEQYF.

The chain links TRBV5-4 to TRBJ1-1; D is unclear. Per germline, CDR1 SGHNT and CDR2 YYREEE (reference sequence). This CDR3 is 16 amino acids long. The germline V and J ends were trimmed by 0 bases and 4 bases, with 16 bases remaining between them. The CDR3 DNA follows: TGTGCCAGCAGCTTGGCCGGAGGAGGTTTTAGCACTGAAGCTTTCTTT. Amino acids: CASSLAGGGFSTEAFF. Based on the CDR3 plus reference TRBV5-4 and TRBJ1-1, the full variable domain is ETGVTQSPTHLIKTRGQQVTLRCSSQSGHNTVSWYQQALGQGPQFIFQYYREEENGRGNFPPRFSGLQFPNYSSELNVNALELDDSALYLCASSLAGGGFSTEAFFGQGTRLTVV.

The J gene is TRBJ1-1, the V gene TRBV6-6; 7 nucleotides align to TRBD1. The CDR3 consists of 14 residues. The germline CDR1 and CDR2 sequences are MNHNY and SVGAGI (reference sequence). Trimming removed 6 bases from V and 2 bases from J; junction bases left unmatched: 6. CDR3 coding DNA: TGTGCCAGCAGCCCCGGGACAGCAAACACTGAAGCTTTCTTT. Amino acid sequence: CASSPGTANTEAFF.

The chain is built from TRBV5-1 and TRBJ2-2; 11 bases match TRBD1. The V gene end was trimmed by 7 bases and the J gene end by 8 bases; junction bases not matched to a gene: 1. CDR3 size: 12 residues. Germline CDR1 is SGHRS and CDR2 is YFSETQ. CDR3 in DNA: TGCGCCAGCGGACAGGGGGCTGGGGAGCTGTTTTTT. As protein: CASGQGAGELFF.

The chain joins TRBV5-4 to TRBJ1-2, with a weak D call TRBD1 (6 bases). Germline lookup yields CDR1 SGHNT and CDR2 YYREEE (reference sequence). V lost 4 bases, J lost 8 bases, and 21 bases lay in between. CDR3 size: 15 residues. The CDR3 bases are TGTGCCAGCAGCCCGGGGGGGGGCCCGGCTGGCGGCTACACCTTC. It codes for CASSPGGGPAGGYTF.

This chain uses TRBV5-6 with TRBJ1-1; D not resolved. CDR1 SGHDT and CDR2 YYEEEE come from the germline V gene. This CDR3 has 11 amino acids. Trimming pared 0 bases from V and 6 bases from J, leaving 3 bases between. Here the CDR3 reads CASSLAAEAFF. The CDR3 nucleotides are TGTGCCAGCAGCTTGGCCGCTGAAGCTTTCTTT.